This entry lists 12 T cell receptor beta chains sequenced from one sample in a study of blood T cell repertoires in COVID-19. Repertoires were generated with immunoSEQ multiplex PCR, while TCRdb's copy carries only in-frame clones and drops some. The data hold approximately 280,000 clones, with roughly four fifths observed a single time. Sequenced material: PBMCs or T cells enriched from blood (not recorded which). All receptors derive from a man aged 35-49 years who had been exposed to COVID-19.

This clone turned up a few times. The chain joins TRBV18 to TRBJ1-1; D remains ambiguous. The CDR3 runs 13 residues. Germline CDR1 KGHSH, CDR2 LQKENI. The V and J ends lost 3 bases and 6 bases respectively, with 11 bases between them. CDR3 in amino acids: CASSPSQEAEAFF. CDR3 DNA: TGTGCCAGCTCACCGAGCCAGGAGGCTGAAGCTTTCTTT.

The gene calls are TRBV30 and TRBJ2-6; 9 positions match TRBD1. The CDR3 sequence is 17 residues long. Per the germline V gene, CDR1 is GTSNPN and CDR2 is SVGIG (reference sequence). V lost 6 bases and J lost 1; bases outside the gene matches: 10. As DNA, the CDR3 is TGTGCCTGTACTTCCGGGACAGGGCTTTCTGGGGCCAACGTCCTGACTTTC. As protein: CACTSGTGLSGANVLTF. The full variable domain, in which reference TRBV30 and TRBJ2-6 provide the parts outside the CDR3, is SQTIHQWPATLVQPVGSPLSLECTVEGTSNPNLYWYRQAAGRGLQLLFYSVGIGQISSEVPQNLSASRPQDRQFILSSKKLLLSDSGFYLCACTSGTGLSGANVLTFGAGSRLTVL.

The chain links TRBV3-1 (or the pseudogene TRBV3-2) to TRBJ2-7; TRBD2 matches at 8 bases. With V trimmed by 8 bases and J by 5 bases, 20 bases remained unmatched. Germline CDR1 reads LGHDT; CDR2 reads YNNKEL (reference sequence). The CDR3 is 17 residues long. The CDR3: CASGPTSTSGSVNEQYF. DNA of the CDR3: TGTGCCAGCGGTCCAACCTCAACCAGCGGGAGCGTCAACGAGCAGTACTTC.

CDR3 protein: CAWSGGYSFYEQYF. DNA of the CDR3: TGTGCCTGGAGTGGAGGCTACTCTTTCTACGAGCAGTACTTC. The chain links TRBV30 to TRBJ2-7; D is uncertain. V was cut by 1 base and J by 3 bases, with 13 bases left in between. The CDR3 sequence is 14 residues long. Germline CDR1 is GTSNPN and CDR2 is SVGIG (reference sequence).

The chain employs TRBV3-1 (or the pseudogene TRBV3-2) and TRBJ1-1; weak D call: TRBD1 (5 bases). The CDR3 length is 15 residues. V dropped 1 base and J dropped 1 base, with 10 bases sitting between them. Looked up from germline, CDR1 is LGHDT and CDR2 is YNNKEL (reference sequence). The CDR3 DNA reads as TGTGCCAGCAGCCAAGGGGGCATCCGGAACACTGAAGCTTTCTTT. Its protein product is CASSQGGIRNTEAFF.

The chain links TRBV9 to TRBJ2-7, with TRBD1 as a possible D gene (6 bases). CDR1 and CDR2 (germline): SGDLS, YYNGEE. There are 15 residues in the CDR3. V was cut by 4 bases and J by 6 bases, with 20 bases left in between. The CDR3 is CASSPGQSALGEQYF. The DNA for the CDR3 is TGTGCCAGCAGCCCCGGACAGTCCGCCTTAGGCGAGCAGTACTTC.

The chain combines TRBV10-3 with TRBJ2-3; perhaps TRBD1 as D (6 bases). Trimming removed 9 bases at V and 0 bases at J, with 16 bases between. The CDR3 contains 15 residues. CDR1 is ENHRY and CDR2 is SYGVKD in the germline V gene. Here the CDR3 reads CAITGSSASTDTQYF. CDR3 in DNA: TGTGCCATTACAGGGAGTTCAGCTAGCACAGATACGCAGTATTTT.

The chain couples TRBV12-3 or TRBV12-4 to TRBJ1-1; D possibly corresponds to TRBD1 (6 bases). CDR3 size: 11 residues. V lost 7 bases to trimming and J lost 8 bases, with 11 bases between them. CDR3 bases: TGTGCCAGCACTCTGGGGGCGGAAGCTTTCTTT. Amino acids: CASTLGAEAFF.

The chain uses TRBV19 and TRBJ2-5; no definite D call. The CDR3 sequence is 13 residues long. V was cut by 5 bases and J by 5 bases, with 12 bases left in between. Germline-derived CDR1 and CDR2 are LNHDA and SQIVND (reference sequence). The CDR3 protein is CASSVTTLETQYF. The DNA of the CDR3 is TGTGCCAGTAGTGTCACCACTTTGGAGACCCAGTACTTC.

V usage is TRBV24-1 and J usage is TRBJ1-2; 10 nucleotides agree with TRBD1. The CDR3 has 15 amino acids. V trimming: 5 bases; J trimming: 5 bases; junction bases outside the gene matches: 7. CDR1 KGHDR and CDR2 SFDVKD come from the germline V gene. This chain's CDR3 is CATSVRQGASYGYTF. The CDR3, as DNA: TGTGCCACCAGTGTCAGACAGGGGGCGTCTTATGGCTACACCTTC.

This clone appeared once. The V call is TRBV9, the J call TRBJ2-7; TRBD1 matches at 11 bases. CDR1 SGDLS and CDR2 YYNGEE come from the germline V gene. The V segment lost 3 bases and the J segment 3 bases; nucleotides outside the gene matches: 5. This CDR3 is 15 amino acids long. The CDR3 DNA reads as TGTGCCAGCAGCGGCCGGGACAGGGGGTTCTACGAGCAGTACTTC. Its protein is CASSGRDRGFYEQYF.

The V call is TRBV19, the J call TRBJ2-1; 7 bases line up with TRBD1. The germline gives CDR1 LNHDA, CDR2 SQIVND (reference sequence). There are 15 residues in the CDR3. The V segment lost 3 bases and the J segment 8 bases; nucleotides outside the gene matches: 10. The CDR3 here is CASSIEYYRGDEQFF. CDR3 nucleotide sequence: TGTGCCAGTAGTATCGAATATTACAGGGGAGATGAGCAGTTCTTC.